The 17 T cell receptor beta chains below were found in one sample sequenced in a study of low-dose radiotherapy and immunotherapy resistance in tumors (dated by TCRdb to the early 2020s). To make first-strand cDNA, Superscript III was used along with a set of TRAV- and TRBV-specific primers so that both the TCRalpha and TCRbeta chains were covered. An approximately 19-cycle PCR with Phusion amplified the TCRs, pairing a constant-region primer with the adapter that was attached to the V primers. The public reads were quality trimmed at Q25 with fastp and then assembled into clones with MiXCR by TCRdb, keeping productive beta chains. Rows with one shared CDR3 protein collapse into an entry with the most common genes and DNA. For this sample the table gives more than 10,000 distinct CDR3 sequences, of which approximately 57% were detected only once. The top ten clones comprise 7.7% of the sample. These TCRs come from a human donor with advanced metastatic prostate, ovarian, gallbladder or colorectal cancer (not recorded which). This table probably holds off-target reads from a library built for another chain.

CDR3 in amino acids: CASRPLQGNQPQHF. For the CDR3, the DNA is TGTGCCAGCAGGCCCCTACAGGGAAATCAGCCCCAGCATTTT. V usage is TRBV6-2 or TRBV6-3 and J usage is TRBJ1-5, with a possible D match to TRBD1 (6 bases). Per germline, CDR1 MNHEY and CDR2 SVGEGT. The CDR3 runs 14 residues. With 6 bases removed from V and 4 bases from J, the gap between germline ends came to 13 bases.

This clonotype appeared a few times. This rearrangement joins TRBV28 to TRBJ2-1, with 8 bases lining up with TRBD2. J lost 5 bases, V lost 4 bases, and 10 bases had no gene match. Looked up from germline, CDR1 is MDHEN and CDR2 is SYDVKM. The CDR3 length is 16 residues. CDR3 in amino acids: CASSSGGAEQNNEQFF. DNA for the CDR3: TGTGCCAGCAGTTCCGGGGGGGCCGAGCAAAACAATGAGCAGTTCTTC. Full variable domain (remainder filled in from reference TRBV28 and TRBJ2-1): DVKVTQSSRYLVKRTGEKVFLECVQDMDHENMFWYRQDPGLGLRLIYFSYDVKMKEKGDIPEGYSVSREKKERFSLILESASTNQTSMYLCASSSGGAEQNNEQFFGPGTRLTVL.

The chain uses TRBV29-1 and TRBJ2-5; 8 bases map to TRBD1. Germline CDR1 SQVTM, CDR2 ANQGSEA. This CDR3 contains 13 residues. V lost 6 bases to trimming and J lost 4 bases; unmatched junction nucleotides: 7. CDR3 in DNA: TGCAGCGTGGCTGAGACAGGGGCAGAGACCCAGTACTTC. It encodes CSVAETGAETQYF.

This clonotype came up once. The V call is TRBV27, the J call TRBJ1-2, with 12 bases identical to TRBD1. J was trimmed by 8 bases and V by 7 bases; bases with no gene match: 11. Germline CDR1 and CDR2: MNHEY and SMNVEV (reference sequence). The CDR3 loop spans 15 amino acids. CDR3: CASNSTGTGGGGYTF. The CDR3 DNA reads as TGTGCCAGCAACTCAACGGGGACAGGGGGCGGCGGCTACACCTTC.

V is TRBV29-1 and J is TRBJ1-1; D is unclear. The CDR3 is 11 residues long. Germline V gene sequence: CDR1 SQVTM, CDR2 ANQGSEA. Trimming cost V 4 bases and J 4 bases, with 7 bases left between them. This chain's CDR3 is CSVGFLTEAFF. As DNA, the CDR3 is TGCAGCGTTGGATTCCTCACTGAAGCTTTCTTT. Supplemented by reference TRBV29-1 and TRBJ1-1, the full variable domain reads SAVISQKPSRDICQRGTSLTIQCQVDSQVTMMFWYRQQPGQSLTLIATANQGSEATYESGFVIDKFPISRPNLTFSTLTVSNMSPEDSSIYLCSVGFLTEAFFGQGTRLTVV.

CDR3 sequence (DNA): TGTGCCAGCAGCCATCTAGCATCGGGACAGGGAAGCACAGATACGCAGTATTTT. Translated, it gives CASSHLASGQGSTDTQYF. V and J are TRBV4-2 and TRBJ2-3, with 9 nucleotides matching TRBD1. The CDR3 is 18 residues long. Germline V gives CDR1 LGHNA, CDR2 YNFKEQ. The trim removed 3 bases at V and 0 bases at J, leaving 10 bases unmatched.

The chain carries TRBV29-1 and TRBJ2-2; D is ambiguous. Germline V gene data show CDR1 as SQVTM and CDR2 as ANQGSEA. Trimming left V 6 bases short and J 2 bases short, with 13 bases between. This CDR3 is 14 amino acids long. CDR3 sequence reads: CSVLYGLNTGELFF. CDR3 nucleotide sequence: TGCAGCGTGCTGTATGGGTTAAACACCGGGGAGCTGTTTTTT.

The rearrangement joins TRBV28 to TRBJ1-5, with D unresolved. The V and J ends lost 2 bases and 2 bases respectively, with 13 bases between them. Germline V CDR1 and CDR2: MDHEN, SYDVKM. The CDR3 extends over 16 amino acids. The CDR3 DNA reads as TGTGCCAGCAGTTTAAACCGGGGATATGGCAATCAGCCCCAGCATTTT. Residues: CASSLNRGYGNQPQHF.

The chain couples TRBV14 to TRBJ2-7; weak D call: TRBD2 (6 bases). V lost 4 bases and J 1 base, leaving 14 bases between the germline ends. From germline, CDR1 is SGHDN and CDR2 FVKESK. The CDR3 has 15 amino acids. This CDR3 is CASSLDAGFSYEQYF. The CDR3 bases are TGTGCCAGCAGCCTCGACGCGGGGTTTTCCTACGAGCAGTACTTC.

The V and J genes are TRBV27 and TRBJ2-7; weak D call: TRBD2 (6 bases). Trimming left V 8 bases short and J 0 bases short, with 14 bases between. Germline V gene lookup returns CDR1 MNHEY and CDR2 SMNVEV (reference sequence). CDR3 length equals 14 residues. This CDR3 reads CASFTRGNSYEQYF. In DNA form, the CDR3 reads TGTGCCAGCTTTACTCGGGGGAACTCCTACGAGCAGTACTTC.

This clonotype was observed a handful of times. The chain links TRBV30 to TRBJ2-6, with D maybe TRBD1 (7 bases). The CDR3 loop spans 16 amino acids. Germline V lookup: CDR1 GTSNPN, CDR2 SVGIG (reference sequence). The V and J ends lost 8 bases and 0 bases respectively, with 17 bases between them. The CDR3 sequence: CAGSQGGGSGANVLTF. The DNA of the CDR3 is TGTGCCGGAAGCCAGGGGGGTGGCTCTGGGGCCAACGTCCTGACTTTC.

In this sample, this clonotype turned up a few times. This chain links TRBV28 with TRBJ2-3; possibly TRBD2 for D (6 bases). Per germline, CDR1 MDHEN and CDR2 SYDVKM. V shed 6 bases and J shed 9 bases, with 13 bases lying between them. CDR3 length equals 12 residues. CDR3: CASSLTRGTQYF. The CDR3, as DNA: TGTGCCAGCAGCTTGACGCGGGGAACGCAGTATTTT.

The chain uses TRBV5-1 and TRBJ2-7; tentative D call: TRBD1 (6 bases). Trimming shortened V by 1 base and J by 2 bases, and 13 bases separated the two germline ends. This CDR3 has 15 residues. Germline V gene sequence: CDR1 SGHRS, CDR2 YFSETQ. The CDR3 region has the DNA TGCGCCAGCAGCTTGCTGCAGGGGCCTCCCTACGAGCAGTACTTC. This sequence encodes CASSLLQGPPYEQYF. Full variable domain (missing parts from reference TRBV5-1 and TRBJ2-7): KAGVTQTPRYLIKTRGQQVTLSCSPISGHRSVSWYQQTPGQGLQFLFEYFSETQRNKGNFPGRFSGRQFSNSRSEMNVSTLELGDSALYLCASSLLQGPPYEQYFGPGTRLTVT.

The chain couples TRBV28 to TRBJ1-6; D unclear. The CDR3 totals 13 residues. Trimming cost V 5 bases and J 9 bases, with 11 bases left between them. CDR1 is MDHEN and CDR2 is SYDVKM in the germline V gene. CDR3 sequence: CASSVIQPSPLHF. The CDR3 DNA sequence: TGTGCCAGCAGTGTAATACAGCCTTCACCCCTCCACTTT.

This clonotype was seen more than once but under ten times. The chain combines TRBV10-3 with TRBJ1-1, with a tentative D call TRBD1 (6 bases). Trimming stripped 2 bases from V and 2 bases from J, with 21 bases between. Germline values: CDR1 ENHRY, CDR2 SYGVKD. This CDR3 has 18 residues. Here the CDR3 DNA reads TGTGCCATCAGTGAGGGGAGGGGGTTCGTGGCTCTCAACACTGAAGCTTTCTTT. Its translation is CAISEGRGFVALNTEAFF.

The chain couples TRBV7-2 to TRBJ2-3; TRBD2 is a possible D gene (6 bases). This CDR3 is 15 amino acids long. Trimming pared 1 base from V and 6 bases from J, leaving 14 bases between. Per the germline V gene, CDR1 is SGHTA and CDR2 is FQGNSA. The CDR3 nucleotides read TGTGCCAGCAGCTTAGTCTTAGCGGCGGGGGATACGCAGTATTTT. This encodes CASSLVLAAGDTQYF.

The chain joins TRBV28 to TRBJ2-7, with 15 bases that match TRBD2. Germline V gene lookup returns CDR1 MDHEN and CDR2 SYDVKM. The CDR3 totals 15 residues. V gave up 8 bases and J gave up 5 bases; unmatched junction bases: 7. DNA of the CDR3: TGTGCCAGCTCACCGGGACTAGCGGGAGGTCACGAGCAGTACTTC. It specifies CASSPGLAGGHEQYF.